Listed below are T cell receptor beta chains from one sample, sequenced in a study of blood T cells in healthy people across ages. TCRdb reprocessed the 5' RACE reads via MiXCR and lists one record per CDR3 protein. The table has fewer than 1,000,000 distinct CDR3 sequences, around 50% seen once; the top ten hold 15% to 20%. The source material was blood. These receptor sequences come from a man older than 75 in good health. The CDR3 runs from the conserved cysteine through the conserved F or W. D genes are given only for firm matches. Clone size appears in some rows only: once, few, many, or a class for an expanded clone.

CDR3 length: 14; J gene: TRBJ2-4; clone size: NA; V gene: TRBV20-1; D gene: TRBD2; CDR3 protein: CSAPPGLGRGEQYF; CDR3 DNA: TGCAGTGCACCACCCGGACTAGGAAGGGGTGAGCAGTACTTC
CDR3 length: 12; J gene: TRBJ1-2; clone size: few; V gene: TRBV29-1; D gene: NA; CDR3 protein: CSVKQVYYGYTF; CDR3 DNA: TGCAGCGTTAAACAAGTCTACTATGGCTACACCTTC
CDR3 length: 14; J gene: TRBJ2-2; clone size: NA; V gene: TRBV18; D gene: NA; CDR3 protein: CASSLTGYTGELFF; CDR3 DNA: TGTGCCAGCTCACTGACAGGATACACCGGGGAGCTGTTTTTT
CDR3 length: 15; J gene: TRBJ2-5; clone size: NA; V gene: TRBV7-9; D gene: TRBD1; CDR3 protein: CASSQQGAPYNEQYF; CDR3 DNA: TGTGCCAGCAGTCAACAGGGGGCCCCGTACAATGAGCAGTACTTC
CDR3 length: 16; J gene: TRBJ2-1; clone size: NA; V gene: TRBV5-1; D gene: TRBD1; CDR3 protein: CASSIKDRTFYNEQFF; CDR3 DNA: TGCGCCAGCAGCATAAAGGACAGGACATTCTACAATGAGCAGTTCTTC
CDR3 length: 16; J gene: TRBJ2-1; clone size: few; V gene: TRBV7-2; D gene: TRBD1; CDR3 protein: CASSLAAGQGLNEQFF; CDR3 DNA: TGTGCCAGCAGCTTAGCGGCGGGACAGGGACTCAATGAGCAGTTCTTC
CDR3 length: 15; J gene: TRBJ2-5; clone size: NA; V gene: TRBV5-1; D gene: NA; CDR3 protein: CASSFTTFGRETQYF; CDR3 DNA: TGCGCCAGCAGCTTTACCACTTTTGGCCGAGAGACCCAGTACTTC
CDR3 length: 15; J gene: TRBJ2-5; clone size: few; V gene: TRBV3-1; D gene: TRBD1; CDR3 protein: CASSQDGTGEETQYF; CDR3 DNA: TGTGCCAGCAGCCAAGACGGTACAGGGGAAGAGACCCAGTACTTC
CDR3 length: 17; J gene: TRBJ2-1; clone size: NA; V gene: TRBV7-2; D gene: TRBD2; CDR3 protein: CASSSKVAGKTYNEQFF; CDR3 DNA: TGTGCCAGCAGCTCAAAAGTAGCGGGAAAAACCTACAATGAGCAGTTCTTC
CDR3 length: 15; J gene: TRBJ2-1; clone size: NA; V gene: TRBV4-1; D gene: TRBD2; CDR3 protein: CASSRPGLAEVEQFF; CDR3 DNA: TGCGCCAGCAGCCGACCGGGACTAGCAGAAGTTGAGCAGTTCTTC
CDR3 length: 17; J gene: TRBJ2-2; clone size: NA; V gene: TRBV5-1; D gene: TRBD1; CDR3 protein: CANNRDRGRAIGGELFF; CDR3 DNA: TGCGCCAACAACCGGGACAGGGGTAGAGCTATTGGCGGGGAGCTGTTTTTT
CDR3 length: 14; J gene: TRBJ2-7; clone size: few; V gene: TRBV29-1; D gene: TRBD1; CDR3 protein: CSVALGQGSYEQYF; CDR3 DNA: TGCAGCGTTGCCCTGGGACAGGGATCCTACGAGCAGTACTTC